The 14 T cell receptor beta chains below were found in one sample sequenced in a study of cytomegalovirus exposure and HLA in healthy donors (dated by TCRdb to about 2017). The receptor library was made with the immunoSEQ multiplex PCR assay. For the multiplex PCR, a mixture combining 60 forward primers for TCR Vbeta segments and 13 reverse primers for TCR Jbeta segments was used. TCRdb mirrors the immuneACCESS table, restricted to in-frame sequences. Some clones are absent from its copies; in checked studies, under half trace to an unresolved V gene, and the reason for the others is unknown. The sample contains roughly 250,000 clones, 80% of them found a single time. The ten largest account for 0.3% to 0.35% of the sample. Sequencing was performed on PBMCs. The receptor set was obtained from a girl aged 2 to 10 in good health and CMV-seronegative.

The chain is built from TRBV27 and TRBJ2-7; 10 positions match TRBD2. Germline assignment: CDR1 MNHEY and CDR2 SMNVEV (reference sequence). Trimming cost V 6 bases and J 2 bases; bases outside gene matches: 7. This CDR3 is built from 15 residues. The CDR3, as DNA: TGTGCCAGCAGCTCCGGGACTAGCGAAACCTACGAGCAGTACTTC. It encodes CASSSGTSETYEQYF.

CDR3 bases: TGTGCCAGCAGCTTGGGGCAGCGTCGTGGAAACACCATATATTTT. This gives the protein CASSLGQRRGNTIYF. The chain links TRBV7-2 to TRBJ1-3; TRBD1 is a possible D gene (5 bases). The V end was cut by 3 bases, the J end by 3 bases, with 12 bases between. Per the germline V gene, CDR1 is SGHTA and CDR2 is FQGNSA. There are 15 residues in the CDR3.

This chain connects TRBV5-5 to TRBJ1-5; D unresolved. V was cut by 4 bases and J by 0 bases, with 14 bases left in between. Germline assignment: CDR1 SGHKS and CDR2 YYEKEE (reference sequence). The CDR3 loop spans 16 amino acids. The CDR3 DNA reads TGTGCCAGCAGCCCCCCTCCCGGTGGTAGCAATCAGCCCCAGCATTTT. Translation: CASSPPPGGSNQPQHF. The complete variable domain, with remaining parts taken from reference TRBV5-5 and TRBJ1-5, reads DAGVTQSPTHLIKTRGQQVTLRCSPISGHKSVSWYQQVLGQGPQFIFQYYEKEERGRGNFPDRFSARQFPNYSSELNVNALLLGDSALYLCASSPPPGGSNQPQHFGDGTRLSIL.

The genes are TRBV19 and TRBJ1-3; TRBD1 is a possible D gene (6 bases). Germline-derived CDR1 and CDR2 are LNHDA and SQIVND (reference sequence). The V gene lost 3 bases and the J gene lost 1 base, with 10 bases spanning the gap. There are 15 residues in the CDR3. In DNA form, the CDR3 reads TGTGCCAGTAGTATCTCAGGGGATTCTGGAAACACCATATATTTT. Encoded protein: CASSISGDSGNTIYF.

V usage is TRBV27 and J usage is TRBJ1-4, with 7 bases aligning to TRBD1. J lost 4 bases, V lost 3 bases, and 2 bases had no gene match. The CDR3 covers 14 residues. CDR1 and CDR2 (germline): MNHEY, SMNVEV (reference sequence). The CDR3 spells CASSFQGGNEKLFF. DNA for the CDR3: TGTGCCAGCAGTTTCCAGGGGGGTAATGAAAAACTGTTTTTT.

The V gene is TRBV5-1, the J gene TRBJ1-1; possible D gene TRBD1, 6 bases. From germline, CDR1 is SGHRS and CDR2 YFSETQ. This CDR3 is built from 13 residues. Trimming shortened V by 0 bases and J by 3 bases, and 6 bases separated the two germline ends. CDR3 protein: CASSLAGDTEAFF. CDR3 bases: TGCGCCAGCAGCTTGGCAGGGGACACTGAAGCTTTCTTT.

The rearrangement links TRBV7-8 to TRBJ2-1; TRBD2 matches 8 bases. CDR1 and CDR2 from the germline V gene are SGHVS and FQNEAQ. V was clipped by 4 bases and J by 4 bases; unmatched bases: 6. CDR3 length: 15 amino acids. The CDR3 DNA reads TGTGCCAGCAGCTCTCGGACTAGCAGGTACAATGAGCAGTTCTTC. Amino acids: CASSSRTSRYNEQFF.

V and J are TRBV5-4 and TRBJ2-3; 9 nucleotides align to TRBD2. The ends lost 0 bases at V and 0 bases at J; junction bases unmatched: 2. Germline assignment: CDR1 SGHNT and CDR2 YYREEE (reference sequence). This CDR3 spans 16 amino acids. The CDR3 protein is CASSLDTSGSTDTQYF. The CDR3 region has the DNA TGTGCCAGCAGCTTGGATACTAGCGGGAGCACAGATACGCAGTATTTT.

In DNA, the CDR3 is TGTGCCAGCAGCTTTGGGGGGGTTATCTCTGGGGCCAACGTCCTGACTTTC. As protein: CASSFGGVISGANVLTF. The chain couples TRBV5-4 to TRBJ2-6; 7 bases fit TRBD2. The junction had 5 bases not matched to a gene; V was cut back by 2 bases and J by 0 bases. The CDR3 length is 17 residues. Germline CDR1 is SGHNT and CDR2 is YYREEE (reference sequence).

In its sample, this clone was seen once. CDR3 region: CASSFGQGRLYREQYF. The CDR3 region has the DNA TGTGCCAGCAGCTTCGGACAGGGGCGCCTCTATCGCGAGCAGTACTTC. This chain connects TRBV5-8 to TRBJ2-7, with TRBD1 identical over 9 bases. Germline CDR1 and CDR2: SGHTS and YDEGEE. This CDR3 contains 16 residues. Unmatched junction bases numbered 12, after V lost 2 bases and J lost 6 bases.

This clone was seen only once. The V call is TRBV14, the J call TRBJ2-6; tentatively, D is TRBD1 (5 bases). Germline assignment: CDR1 SGHDN and CDR2 FVKESK. This CDR3 is built from 16 residues. The V and J ends lost 1 base and 5 bases respectively, with 12 bases between them. The DNA of the CDR3 is TGTGCCAGCAGCCAAGGCGTCGACAGATGGGCCAACGTCCTGACTTTC. This encodes CASSQGVDRWANVLTF.

The V and J genes are TRBV5-4 and TRBJ2-3; the match to TRBD2 covers 9 bases. The CDR3 runs 16 residues. Germline V gives CDR1 SGHNT, CDR2 YYREEE (reference sequence). V lost 0 bases, J lost 7 bases, and 9 bases stayed unmatched. CDR3 amino acids: CASSLGKRGDIYTQYF. In DNA, the CDR3 is TGTGCCAGCAGCTTGGGGAAGCGGGGGGATATTTATACGCAGTATTTT. Combining the CDR3 with reference TRBV5-4 and TRBJ2-3 gives the whole variable domain ETGVTQSPTHLIKTRGQQVTLRCSSQSGHNTVSWYQQALGQGPQFIFQYYREEENGRGNFPPRFSGLQFPNYSSELNVNALELDDSALYLCASSLGKRGDIYTQYFGPGTRLTVL.

The V gene is TRBV18, the J gene TRBJ2-5, with 11 bases aligning to TRBD1. Trimming at V came to 4 bases and at J to 6 bases, leaving 4 bases not matched to a gene. The length of the CDR3 is 14 residues. Germline V CDR1 and CDR2: KGHSH, LQKENI. CDR3 residues: CASSQDRGQKTQYF. The CDR3 region has the DNA TGTGCCAGCTCACAGGACAGGGGGCAAAAGACCCAGTACTTC.

With respect to this clone: Mismatch with germline at one junction end may stem from a read error. The V and J genes are TRBV6-4 and TRBJ2-7; D might be TRBD2 (6 bases). Germline V gene data show CDR1 as MRHNA and CDR2 as SNTAGT. This CDR3 contains 17 residues. The CDR3 DNA sequence: TGTGCCAGCAGTGACCGCGCGGGGCAGGGAAACTCCTACGGGCAGTACTTC. This translates into CASSDRAGQGNSYGQYF.